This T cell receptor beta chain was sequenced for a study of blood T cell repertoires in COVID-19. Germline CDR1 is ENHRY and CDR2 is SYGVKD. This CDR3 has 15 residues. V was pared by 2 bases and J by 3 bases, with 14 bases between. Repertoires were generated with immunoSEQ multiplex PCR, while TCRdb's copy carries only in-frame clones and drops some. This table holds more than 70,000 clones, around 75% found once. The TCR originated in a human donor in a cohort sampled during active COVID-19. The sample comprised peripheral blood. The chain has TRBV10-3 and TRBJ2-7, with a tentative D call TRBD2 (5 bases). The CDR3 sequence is CAISEGRDRYYEQYF. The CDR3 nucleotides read TGTGCCATCAGTGAGGGACGGGATAGATACTACGAGCAGTACTTC.